A single sample gave rise to the 28 T cell receptor beta chains below, sequenced in a study of cytomegalovirus exposure and HLA in healthy donors. PCR primers comprised 60 Vbeta and 13 Jbeta primers. Clones were sequenced by immunoSEQ multiplex PCR, and TCRdb holds only the in-frame ones, with some missing. In the table there are about 190,000 clones, roughly 75% of which are singletons. Input material: PBMCs. The source of these receptors is a man between 25 and 39 years old in good health and CMV-seropositive.

This chain joins TRBV25-1 and TRBJ2-5; D call uncertain. Trimming stripped 4 bases from V and 4 bases from J, with 16 bases between. From germline, CDR1 is MGHDK and CDR2 SYGVNS. CDR3 length: 15 residues. The CDR3: CASSAAPSWAETQYF. CDR3 nucleotides: TGTGCCAGCAGTGCCGCCCCATCCTGGGCAGAGACCCAGTACTTC.

The J gene is TRBJ1-1, the V gene TRBV18; D might be TRBD1 (6 bases). Trimming removed 6 bases from V and 0 bases from J, with 17 bases in between. Germline CDR1 and CDR2: KGHSH and LQKENI. The CDR3 has 16 amino acids. The CDR3 sequence is CASSPTGTLVNTEAFF. The CDR3 DNA sequence: TGTGCCAGCTCGCCCACAGGGACCCTAGTGAACACTGAAGCTTTCTTT. Full variable domain (rest looked up from reference TRBV18 and TRBJ1-1): NAGVMQNPRHLVRRRGQEARLRCSPMKGHSHVYWYRQLPEEGLKFMVYLQKENIIDESGMPKERFSAEFPKEGPSILRIQQVVRGDSAAYFCASSPTGTLVNTEAFFGQGTRLTVV.

The chain links TRBV19 to TRBJ1-5; no definite D call. The CDR3 runs 16 residues. Germline V gene lookup returns CDR1 LNHDA and CDR2 SQIVND (reference sequence). V was shortened by 3 bases and J by 0 bases, with 12 bases between the two germline ends. The chain's CDR3 is CASSISAEYSNQPQHF. The CDR3 nucleotides read TGTGCCAGTAGTATCAGCGCAGAATATAGCAATCAGCCCCAGCATTTT.

The genes are TRBV11-3 and TRBJ2-2; 10 nucleotides agree with TRBD2. The germline V gene encodes CDR1 SGHNT and CDR2 YENEEA. Trimming took 2 bases from V and 5 from J; bases not matched to a gene: 8. CDR3 length equals 17 residues. CDR3 coding DNA: TGTGCCAGCAGCTTACGTAGCGGGAGGCCGGGGACCGGGGAGCTGTTTTTT. This translates into CASSLRSGRPGTGELFF.

This clone has just a few counts. The J gene is TRBJ2-5, the V gene TRBV7-8, with 10 bases lining up with TRBD2. Germline V lookup: CDR1 SGHVS, CDR2 FQNEAQ. Losses at the gene ends were 5 bases for V and 5 bases for J; bases not matched to a gene: 14. This CDR3 spans 17 amino acids. CDR3 DNA: TGTGCCAGCAGCCCCTGGACTAGCGGAAAGGGGGGCGAGACCCAGTACTTC. It codes for CASSPWTSGKGGETQYF.

The chain carries TRBV29-1 and TRBJ1-6; 9 bases are a match to TRBD1. V was clipped by 5 bases and J by 7 bases; unmatched bases: 3. The CDR3 sequence is 13 residues long. Per germline, CDR1 SQVTM and CDR2 ANQGSEA. CDR3 bases: TGCAGCGTTCGGACAGGGGCCAATTCACCCCTCCACTTT. Amino acid sequence: CSVRTGANSPLHF.

V is TRBV18 and J is TRBJ2-7; D not resolved. V lost 6 bases, J lost 6 bases, and 12 bases lay in between. The CDR3 is made up of 12 amino acids. Germline CDR1 KGHSH, CDR2 LQKENI. The CDR3 spells CASSPAPGEQYF. The CDR3 region has the DNA TGTGCCAGCTCGCCAGCACCAGGCGAGCAGTACTTC.

The chain is built from TRBV5-4 and TRBJ1-2; D unresolved. CDR3 size: 14 residues. The germline V and J ends were trimmed by 3 bases and 7 bases, with 16 bases remaining between them. Germline CDR1 SGHNT, CDR2 YYREEE (reference sequence). The CDR3 region has the DNA TGTGCCAGCAGCTCCGCACGGAGTCGTGGTGGCTACACCTTC. As protein: CASSSARSRGGYTF.

The gene calls are TRBV5-6 and TRBJ1-1; 7 nucleotides agree with TRBD1. Germline CDR1 SGHDT, CDR2 YYEEEE. The CDR3 covers 14 residues. Trimming took 4 bases from V and 11 from J; bases not matched to a gene: 14. The CDR3 is CASSPAQGGGWAFF. The CDR3 DNA sequence: TGTGCCAGCAGCCCAGCCCAGGGGGGTGGGTGGGCTTTCTTT. The whole variable domain, filled in from reference TRBV5-6 and TRBJ1-1, reads DAGVTQSPTHLIKTRGQQVTLRCSPKSGHDTVSWYQQALGQGPQFIFQYYEEEERQRGNFPDRFSGHQFPNYSSELNVNALLLGDSALYLCASSPAQGGGWAFFGQGTRLTVV.

The chain is built from TRBV28 and TRBJ2-7; 7 positions match TRBD1. After removal of 7 bases from V and 4 bases from J, the junction contained 7 bases not matched to a gene. Germline-derived CDR1 and CDR2 are MDHEN and SYDVKM. The CDR3 length is 13 residues. The CDR3 is CASNPTGSYEQYF. The CDR3 region has the DNA TGTGCCAGCAACCCGACAGGGTCATACGAGCAGTACTTC.

This clone occurred a few times. The genes are TRBV11-2 and TRBJ2-7; 7 bases agree with TRBD1. The trim removed 1 base at V and 1 base at J, leaving 4 bases unmatched. This CDR3 has 15 residues. The germline CDR1 and CDR2 sequences are SGHAT and FQNNGV. For the CDR3, the DNA is TGTGCCAGCAGCTTAGTGGCAGGGGGTTCCTACGAGCAGTACTTC. Translating gives CASSLVAGGSYEQYF.

The rearrangement joins TRBV5-4 to TRBJ1-2, with D tentatively TRBD1 (5 bases). Between the trimmed V and J ends, which lost 7 bases and 4 bases, there was a span of 14 bases. From germline, CDR1 is SGHNT and CDR2 YYREEE (reference sequence). The CDR3 consists of 13 residues. This CDR3 is CASHNRTVYGYTF. The DNA of the CDR3 is TGTGCCAGCCATAACAGGACCGTCTATGGCTACACCTTC.

The chain joins TRBV6-1 to TRBJ2-7; 7 bases fit TRBD1. The V and J ends lost 5 bases and 1 base, in that order; junction bases with no gene match: 8. This CDR3 has 15 amino acids. The germline gives CDR1 MNHNS, CDR2 SASEGT. The CDR3 region has the DNA TGTGCCAGCAGTTTTGGGGACAGTCCTTCCTACGAGCAGTACTTC. It encodes CASSFGDSPSYEQYF.

The chain couples TRBV19 to TRBJ1-2, with 7 bases fitting TRBD1. CDR1 LNHDA and CDR2 SQIVND come from the germline V gene (reference sequence). Trimming took 3 bases from V and 4 from J; bases not matched to a gene: 5. CDR3 size: 14 residues. In DNA form, the CDR3 reads TGTGCCAGTAGTATGGGACAGACTAGCTATGGCTACACCTTC. Translation: CASSMGQTSYGYTF.

Here the CDR3 DNA reads TGTGCCAGCAGCTTCCCTCGAGATGGAAAACTGTTTTTT. It translates to CASSFPRDGKLFF. The gene calls are TRBV5-5 and TRBJ1-4; no clear D. The CDR3 totals 13 residues. Trimming removed 2 bases from V and 10 bases from J, with 12 bases in between. Germline CDR1 and CDR2: SGHKS and YYEKEE (reference sequence).

The chain has TRBV30 and TRBJ2-1, with 7 bases aligning to TRBD2. This CDR3 is built from 14 residues. V was clipped by 7 bases and J by 10 bases; unmatched bases: 16. Germline CDR1 GTSNPN, CDR2 SVGIG (reference sequence). DNA for the CDR3: TGTGCCTCCGGTGGGGTAGCGGGTGGAGGCGAGCAGTTCTTC. Translation gives CASGGVAGGGEQFF.

This sequence joins TRBV18 and TRBJ2-7; unclear D gene. Germline assignment: CDR1 KGHSH and CDR2 LQKENI. Trimming took 2 bases from V and 2 from J, leaving 7 bases between them. This CDR3 spans 13 amino acids. The CDR3 nucleotides are TGTGCCAGCTCACCAGGCAAGACCTACGAGCAGTACTTC. Amino acids: CASSPGKTYEQYF.

The chain uses TRBV28 and TRBJ2-5; 8 positions agree with TRBD2. With V trimmed by 6 bases and J by 4 bases, 7 bases remained unmatched. The length of the CDR3 is 14 residues. Germline lookup yields CDR1 MDHEN and CDR2 SYDVKM. In DNA form, the CDR3 reads TGTGCCAGCAGGGCAGCGGGAGATCGAGAGACCCAGTACTTC. This codes for CASRAAGDRETQYF.

The chain links TRBV7-8 to TRBJ2-5, with 11 bases that match TRBD1. Per germline, CDR1 SGHVS and CDR2 FQNEAQ. Trimming cost V 1 base and J 5 bases; bases outside gene matches: 3. The CDR3 contains 15 residues. CDR3 nucleotide sequence: TGTGCCAGCAGCTTAGGGACAGGGGGCTTGGAGACCCAGTACTTC. Protein: CASSLGTGGLETQYF. Based on the CDR3 plus reference TRBV7-8 and TRBJ2-5, the full variable domain is GAGVSQSPRYKVAKRGQDVALRCDPISGHVSLFWYQQALGQGPEFLTYFQNEAQLDKSGLPSDRFFAERPEGSVSTLKIQRTQQEDSAVYLCASSLGTGGLETQYFGPGTRLLVL.

Only one count was recorded for this clone. The genes are TRBV30 and TRBJ1-6, with 9 bases aligning to TRBD1. This CDR3 is built from 14 residues. Unmatched junction bases numbered 4, after V lost 3 bases and J lost 7 bases. Germline-derived CDR1 and CDR2 are GTSNPN and SVGIG (reference sequence). The CDR3 reads CAWRAGTGNSPLHF. CDR3 DNA sequence: TGTGCCTGGAGAGCCGGGACAGGGAATTCACCCCTCCACTTT.

V and J are TRBV7-3 and TRBJ2-7, with D perhaps matching TRBD2 (5 bases). From germline, CDR1 is SGHTA and CDR2 FQGTGA. The CDR3 length is 12 residues. V was cut by 8 bases and J by 7 bases, with 15 bases left in between. CDR3 sequence (DNA): TGTGCCAGCGGCTGGGGTACGGGGGAGCAGTACTTC. This codes for CASGWGTGEQYF.

The chain joins TRBV11-2 to TRBJ2-7, with unresolved D. Trimming took off 1 base at V and 0 bases at J, with 13 bases between the two ends. Germline V gene sequence: CDR1 SGHAT, CDR2 FQNNGV. The CDR3 has 16 amino acids. The CDR3 loop reads CASSLGAALGSYEQYF. In DNA form, the CDR3 reads TGTGCCAGCAGCTTAGGGGCAGCCCTGGGCTCCTACGAGCAGTACTTC.

This clone has more than one count but fewer than ten. The chain is built from TRBV15 and TRBJ2-5; tentatively, D is TRBD2 (6 bases). Gene TRBJ2-7 matches the end of the DNA better, so the J call may be wrong. Germline CDR1 LNHNV, CDR2 YYDKDF (reference sequence). The CDR3 extends over 14 amino acids. The CDR3 bases are TGTGCCACCTCGGAACGGGGGTTAAGCTACGAGCAGTACTTC. It is translated as CATSERGLSYEQYF.

The genes are TRBV27 and TRBJ2-1; TRBD2 matches 12 bases. CDR1 and CDR2 from the germline V gene are MNHEY and SMNVEV (reference sequence). V lost 4 bases and J lost 4; bases outside the gene matches: 5. The CDR3 length is 16 residues. The CDR3 loop reads CASSWKLAGGYNEQFF. The DNA of the CDR3 is TGTGCCAGCAGTTGGAAACTAGCGGGAGGATACAATGAGCAGTTCTTC.

There are a few counts of this clone. This chain joins TRBV2 and TRBJ1-5, with a tentative D call TRBD1 (5 bases). V lost 4 bases and J lost 5, with 9 bases in between. CDR1 is SNHLY, CDR2 FYNNEI, per germline. This CDR3 is built from 13 residues. The CDR3 DNA sequence: TGTGCCAGCAGTGTAGAAGGGGATCAGCCCCAGCATTTT. Translation: CASSVEGDQPQHF. The full variable domain, its missing parts supplied by reference TRBV2 and TRBJ1-5, is EPEVTQTPSHQVTQMGQEVILRCVPISNHLYFYWYRQILGQKVEFLVSFYNNEISEKSEIFDDQFSVERPDGSNFTLKIRSTKLEDSAMYFCASSVEGDQPQHFGDGTRLSIL.

The chain employs TRBV7-9 and TRBJ2-1; TRBD2 agrees at 12 bases. Germline V gives CDR1 SEHNR, CDR2 FQNEAQ (reference sequence). The CDR3 is 14 residues long. V was pared by 5 bases and J by 9 bases, with 5 bases of the junction left unmatched. Here the CDR3 DNA reads TGTGCCAGCAGCCCCGGACTAGCGGGAACTGAGCAGTTCTTC. It codes for CASSPGLAGTEQFF.

J is TRBJ1-4 and V is TRBV13; 7 bases match TRBD1. In germline, CDR1 is PRHDT, CDR2 FYEKMQ (reference sequence). This CDR3 is built from 14 residues. Trimming cost V 2 bases and J 6 bases; bases outside gene matches: 3. The CDR3 reads CASSLRGRDEKLFF. In DNA, the CDR3 is TGTGCCAGCAGCTTAAGGGGGCGTGATGAAAAACTGTTTTTT.

This clone has only one observation. The chain employs TRBV6-6 and TRBJ1-2; D is perhaps TRBD1 (5 bases). The CDR3 is made up of 13 amino acids. Germline V lookup: CDR1 MNHNY, CDR2 SVGAGI (reference sequence). Trimming cost V 6 bases and J 0 bases, with 8 bases left between them. The chain's CDR3 is CASSRQPNYGYTF. CDR3 coding DNA: TGTGCCAGCAGCAGACAGCCTAACTATGGCTACACCTTC.